This TCR beta chain was recorded in a study of cytomegalovirus exposure and HLA in healthy donors. PCR used 60 Vbeta primers and 13 Jbeta primers. The repertoire was sequenced with immunoSEQ multiplex PCR; TCRdb's copy has only in-frame clones and lacks some. The data show approximately 220,000 clones, over 80% seen once. The TCR comes from a boy aged 2 to 9 in good health and CMV-seronegative. Sequencing input: PBMCs.

This chain's CDR3 is CASSPGMTGEADTQYF. CDR3 bases: TGTGCCAGCAGTCCGGGAATGACAGGGGAGGCAGATACGCAGTATTTT. V and J are TRBV25-1 and TRBJ2-3; 8 bases line up with TRBD1. Per germline, CDR1 MGHDK and CDR2 SYGVNS. CDR3 size: 16 residues. The trim removed 5 bases at V and 4 bases at J, leaving 11 bases unmatched.